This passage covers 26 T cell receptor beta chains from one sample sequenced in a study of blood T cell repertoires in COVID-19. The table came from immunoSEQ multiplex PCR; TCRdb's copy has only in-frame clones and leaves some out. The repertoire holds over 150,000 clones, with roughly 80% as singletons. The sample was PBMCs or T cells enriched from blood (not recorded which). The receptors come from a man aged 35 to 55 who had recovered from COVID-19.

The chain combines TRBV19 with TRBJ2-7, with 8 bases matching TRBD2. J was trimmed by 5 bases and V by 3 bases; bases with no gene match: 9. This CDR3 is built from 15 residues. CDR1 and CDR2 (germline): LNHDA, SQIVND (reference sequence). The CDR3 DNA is TGTGCCAGTAGTATCAAGGGACTAGAGGTTGACGAGCAGTACTTC. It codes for CASSIKGLEVDEQYF.

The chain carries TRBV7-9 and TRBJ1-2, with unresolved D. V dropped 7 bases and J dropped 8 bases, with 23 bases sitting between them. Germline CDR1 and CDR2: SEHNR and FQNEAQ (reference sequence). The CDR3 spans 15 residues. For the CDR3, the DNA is TGTGCCAGCACCCCGCGGACGTCTTCCGCGGGAGGCTACACCTTC. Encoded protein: CASTPRTSSAGGYTF.

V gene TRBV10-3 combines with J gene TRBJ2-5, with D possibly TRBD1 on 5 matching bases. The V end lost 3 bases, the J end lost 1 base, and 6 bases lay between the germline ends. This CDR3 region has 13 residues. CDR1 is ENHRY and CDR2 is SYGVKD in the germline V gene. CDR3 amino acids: CAISDDSQETQYF. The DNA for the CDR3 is TGTGCCATCAGTGATGACAGCCAAGAGACCCAGTACTTC.

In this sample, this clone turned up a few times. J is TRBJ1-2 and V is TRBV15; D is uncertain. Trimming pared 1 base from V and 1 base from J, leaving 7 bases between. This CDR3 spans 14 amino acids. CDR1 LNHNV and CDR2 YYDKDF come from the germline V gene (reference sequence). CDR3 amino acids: CATSRARYNYGYTF. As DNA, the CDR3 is TGTGCCACCAGCAGAGCCAGATATAACTATGGCTACACCTTC.

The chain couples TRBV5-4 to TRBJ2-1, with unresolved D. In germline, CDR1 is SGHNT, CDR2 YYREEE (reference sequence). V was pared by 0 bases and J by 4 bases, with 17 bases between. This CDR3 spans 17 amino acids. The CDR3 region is CASSLGVAPGSYNEQFF. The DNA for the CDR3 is TGTGCCAGCAGCTTGGGGGTGGCACCCGGGTCTTACAATGAGCAGTTCTTC.

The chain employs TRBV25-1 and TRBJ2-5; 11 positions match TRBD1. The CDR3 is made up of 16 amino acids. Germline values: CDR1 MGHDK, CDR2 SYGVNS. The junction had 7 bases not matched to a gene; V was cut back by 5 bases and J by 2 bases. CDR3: CASSKGTGGTQETQYF. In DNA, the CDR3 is TGTGCCAGCAGTAAAGGGACAGGGGGAACTCAAGAGACCCAGTACTTC.

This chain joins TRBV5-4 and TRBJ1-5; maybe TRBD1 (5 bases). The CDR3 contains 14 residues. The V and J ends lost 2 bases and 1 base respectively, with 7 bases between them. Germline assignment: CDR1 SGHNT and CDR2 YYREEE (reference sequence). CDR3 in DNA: TGTGCCAGCAGCTTAGGACAAAGCAATCAGCCCCAGCATTTT. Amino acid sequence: CASSLGQSNQPQHF.

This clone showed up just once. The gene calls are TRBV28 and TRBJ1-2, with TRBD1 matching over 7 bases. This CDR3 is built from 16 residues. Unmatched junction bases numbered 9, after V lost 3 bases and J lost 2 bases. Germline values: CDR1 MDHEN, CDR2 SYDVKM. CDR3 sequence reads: CASSFPSGTANYGYTF. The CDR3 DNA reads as TGTGCCAGCAGTTTCCCGTCCGGGACAGCCAACTATGGCTACACCTTC.

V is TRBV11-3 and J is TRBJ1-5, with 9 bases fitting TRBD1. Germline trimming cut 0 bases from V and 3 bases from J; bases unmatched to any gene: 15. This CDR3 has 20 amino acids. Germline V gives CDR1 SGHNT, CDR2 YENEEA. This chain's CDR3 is CASSLERAGTGTSVNQPQHF. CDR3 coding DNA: TGTGCCAGCAGCTTAGAGAGAGCTGGGACAGGGACATCGGTCAATCAGCCCCAGCATTTT.

CDR3 protein: CASNPTGQGRETQYF. The DNA of the CDR3 is TGTGCCAGCAACCCTACCGGACAGGGGAGGGAGACCCAGTACTTC. The genes are TRBV27 and TRBJ2-5, with 9 nucleotides matching TRBD1. J lost 5 bases, V lost 7 bases, and 11 bases had no gene match. This CDR3 is built from 15 residues. Germline V gene sequence: CDR1 MNHEY, CDR2 SMNVEV (reference sequence).

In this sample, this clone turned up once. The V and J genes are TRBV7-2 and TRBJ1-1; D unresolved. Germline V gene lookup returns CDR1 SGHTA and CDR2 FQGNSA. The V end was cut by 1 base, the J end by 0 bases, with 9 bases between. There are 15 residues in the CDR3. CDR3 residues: CASSLVLRLNTEAFF. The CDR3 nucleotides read TGTGCCAGCAGCTTAGTTCTCAGGCTGAACACTGAAGCTTTCTTT. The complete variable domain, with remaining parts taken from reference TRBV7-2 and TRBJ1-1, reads GAGVSQSPSNKVTEKGKDVELRCDPISGHTALYWYRQSLGQGLEFLIYFQGNSAPDKSGLPSDRFSAERTGGSVSTLTIQRTQQEDSAVYLCASSLVLRLNTEAFFGQGTRLTVV.

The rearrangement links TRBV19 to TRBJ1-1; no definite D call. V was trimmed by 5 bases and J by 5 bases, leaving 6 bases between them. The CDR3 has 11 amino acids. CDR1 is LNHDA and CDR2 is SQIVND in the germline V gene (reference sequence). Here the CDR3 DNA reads TGTGCCAGTAGTTTGAGGACTGAAGCTTTCTTT. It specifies CASSLRTEAFF.

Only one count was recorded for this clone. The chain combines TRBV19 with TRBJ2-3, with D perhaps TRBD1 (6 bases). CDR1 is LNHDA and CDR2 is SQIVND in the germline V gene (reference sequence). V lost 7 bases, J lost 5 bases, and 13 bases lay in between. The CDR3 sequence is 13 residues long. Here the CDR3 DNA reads TGTGCCAGTACGGGACACCTGGGAGATACGCAGTATTTT. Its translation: CASTGHLGDTQYF.

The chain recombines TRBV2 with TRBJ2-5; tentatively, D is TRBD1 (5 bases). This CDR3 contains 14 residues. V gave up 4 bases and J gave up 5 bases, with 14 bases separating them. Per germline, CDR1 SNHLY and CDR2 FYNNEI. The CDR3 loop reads CASSGETVSETQYF. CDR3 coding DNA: TGTGCCAGCAGTGGTGAGACAGTATCGGAGACCCAGTACTTC.

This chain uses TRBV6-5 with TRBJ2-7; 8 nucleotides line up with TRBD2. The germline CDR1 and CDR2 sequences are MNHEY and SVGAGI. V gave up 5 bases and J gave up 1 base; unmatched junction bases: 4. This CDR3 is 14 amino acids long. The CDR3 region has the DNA TGTGCCAGCAGTAGACTAGCGCGATCCTACGAGCAGTACTTC. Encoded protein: CASSRLARSYEQYF.

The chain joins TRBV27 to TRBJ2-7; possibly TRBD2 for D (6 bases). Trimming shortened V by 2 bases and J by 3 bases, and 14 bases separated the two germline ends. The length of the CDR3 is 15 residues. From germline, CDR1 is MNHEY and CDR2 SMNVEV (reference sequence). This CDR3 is CASSLSSGILYEQYF. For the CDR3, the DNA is TGTGCCAGCAGTTTAAGTAGCGGAATACTCTACGAGCAGTACTTC.

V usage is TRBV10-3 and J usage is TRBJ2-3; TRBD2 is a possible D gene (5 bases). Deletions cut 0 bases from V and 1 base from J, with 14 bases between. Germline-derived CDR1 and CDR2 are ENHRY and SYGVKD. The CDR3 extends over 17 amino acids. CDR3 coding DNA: TGTGCCATCAGTGAGTCCTCACAACTGAGGGGCACAGATACGCAGTATTTT. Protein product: CAISESSQLRGTDTQYF.

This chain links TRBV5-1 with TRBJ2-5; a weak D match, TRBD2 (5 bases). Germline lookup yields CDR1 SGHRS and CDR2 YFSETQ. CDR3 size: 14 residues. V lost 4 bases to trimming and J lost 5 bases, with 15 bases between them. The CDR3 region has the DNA TGCGCCAGCAGCCGTATCGGGTTAGCGGAGACCCAGTACTTC. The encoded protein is CASSRIGLAETQYF.

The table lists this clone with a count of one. This CDR3 is CASSLGQNEQFF. The CDR3 DNA is TGTGCCAGCAGCTTAGGTCAAAATGAGCAGTTCTTC. The rearrangement links TRBV11-2 to TRBJ2-1, with D hard to call. V lost 1 base and J lost 7, with 5 bases in between. Germline V gives CDR1 SGHAT, CDR2 FQNNGV. The CDR3 is made up of 12 amino acids.

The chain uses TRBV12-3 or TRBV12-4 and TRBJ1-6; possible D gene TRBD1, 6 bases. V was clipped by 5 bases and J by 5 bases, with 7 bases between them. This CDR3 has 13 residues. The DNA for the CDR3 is TGTGCCAGCAGTCGGACAGATAATTCACCCCTCCACTTT. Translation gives CASSRTDNSPLHF.

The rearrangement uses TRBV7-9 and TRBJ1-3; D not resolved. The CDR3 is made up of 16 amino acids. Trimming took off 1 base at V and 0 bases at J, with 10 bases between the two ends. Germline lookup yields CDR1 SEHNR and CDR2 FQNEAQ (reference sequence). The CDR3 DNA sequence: TGTGCCAGCAGCTTAGAAGTCGGAGTCTCTGGAAACACCATATATTTT. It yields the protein CASSLEVGVSGNTIYF.

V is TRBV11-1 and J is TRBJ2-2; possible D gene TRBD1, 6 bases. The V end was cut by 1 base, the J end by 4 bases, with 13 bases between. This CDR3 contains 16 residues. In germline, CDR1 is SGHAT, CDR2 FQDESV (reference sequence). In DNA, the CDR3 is TGTGCCAGCAGCTTAGGAAACAGGGACATCACCGGGGAGCTGTTTTTT. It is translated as CASSLGNRDITGELFF.

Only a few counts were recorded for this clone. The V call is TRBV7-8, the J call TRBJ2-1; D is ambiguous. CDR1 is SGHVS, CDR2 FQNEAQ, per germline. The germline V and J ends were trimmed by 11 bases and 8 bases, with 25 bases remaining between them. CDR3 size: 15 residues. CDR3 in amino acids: CAAALEAERIHEQFF. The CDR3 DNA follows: TGTGCCGCCGCCCTTGAGGCGGAGAGGATCCATGAGCAGTTCTTC.

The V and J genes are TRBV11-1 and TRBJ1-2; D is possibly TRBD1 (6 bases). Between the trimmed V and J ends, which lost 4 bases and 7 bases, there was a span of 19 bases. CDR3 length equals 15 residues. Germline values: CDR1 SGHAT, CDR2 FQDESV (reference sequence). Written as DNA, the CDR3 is TGTGCCAGCAGCTACCAGGGGCCAGATAACGGTGGCTACACCTTC. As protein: CASSYQGPDNGGYTF.

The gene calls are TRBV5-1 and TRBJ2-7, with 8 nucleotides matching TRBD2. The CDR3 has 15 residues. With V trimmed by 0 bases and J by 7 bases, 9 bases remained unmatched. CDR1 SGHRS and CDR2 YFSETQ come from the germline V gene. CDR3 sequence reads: CASSLAGGRREEQYF. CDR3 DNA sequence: TGCGCCAGCAGCTTGGCTGGCGGGAGGCGTGAGGAGCAGTACTTC.

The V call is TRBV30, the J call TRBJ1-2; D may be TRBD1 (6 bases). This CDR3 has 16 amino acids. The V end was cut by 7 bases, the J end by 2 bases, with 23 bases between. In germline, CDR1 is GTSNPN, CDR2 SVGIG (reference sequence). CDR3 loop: CASPRETGPTNYGYTF. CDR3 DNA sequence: TGTGCCTCCCCGCGGGAGACAGGCCCTACGAACTATGGCTACACCTTC.